Listed below are T cell receptor beta chains from one sample, sequenced in a study of blood T cell repertoires in COVID-19. The assay was immunoSEQ multiplex PCR, and TCRdb's table has in-frame clones only and misses some. The data contain around 180,000 clones, about 85% of them singletons. The specimen sequenced was peripheral blood. Receptors originate from an elderly man with COVID-19, enrolled during active disease. The CDR3 runs from the conserved cysteine through the conserved F or W. Each record gives: J gene, V gene, D gene, clone size, CDR3 protein, CDR3 DNA. D genes are given only for firm matches. Size values are once, few and many counts, or a class for expanded clones, and some rows have none.

J gene: TRBJ2-2
V gene: TRBV9
D gene: TRBD1
clone size: .
CDR3 protein: CASNWGQGVTGELFF
CDR3 DNA: TGTGCCAGCAACTGGGGACAGGGAGTCACCGGGGAGCTGTTTTTT

J gene: TRBJ1-1
V gene: TRBV18
D gene: .
clone size: .
CDR3 protein: CASSPRGAEAFF
CDR3 DNA: TGTGCCAGCTCACCACGGGGCGCTGAAGCTTTCTTT

J gene: TRBJ1-1
V gene: TRBV28
D gene: TRBD1
clone size: .
CDR3 protein: CASRTSGTGREAFF
CDR3 DNA: TGTGCCAGCAGGACGTCCGGGACAGGGAGAGAAGCTTTCTTT

J gene: TRBJ2-1
V gene: TRBV5-4
D gene: .
clone size: .
CDR3 protein: CASSLGADTYNEQFF
CDR3 DNA: TGTGCCAGCAGCCTGGGGGCGGACACCTACAATGAGCAGTTCTTC

J gene: TRBJ1-5
V gene: TRBV6-2/TRBV6-3
D gene: .
clone size: .
CDR3 protein: CASSSVNQPQHF
CDR3 DNA: TGTGCCAGCAGTTCCGTCAATCAGCCCCAGCATTTT

J gene: TRBJ1-6
V gene: TRBV7-2
D gene: TRBD1
clone size: .
CDR3 protein: CASSLEDRGLTPLHF
CDR3 DNA: TGTGCCAGCAGCTTGGAAGACAGGGGGCTTACACCCCTCCACTTT

J gene: TRBJ2-7
V gene: TRBV14
D gene: TRBD2
clone size: .
CDR3 protein: CASSQDWPQGSGGPYEQYF
CDR3 DNA: TGTGCCAGCAGCCAAGATTGGCCCCAGGGTAGCGGGGGTCCCTACGAGCAGTACTTC

J gene: TRBJ2-3
V gene: TRBV4-1
D gene: TRBD2
clone size: .
CDR3 protein: CASSQRTSGGALNTQYF
CDR3 DNA: TGCGCCAGCAGCCAACGGACTAGCGGGGGGGCCTTGAATACGCAGTATTTT

J gene: TRBJ1-5
V gene: TRBV19
D gene: .
clone size: .
CDR3 protein: CASSILLTGHVGNQPQHF
CDR3 DNA: TGTGCCAGTAGTATCCTACTCACTGGACACGTCGGGAATCAGCCCCAGCATTTT

J gene: TRBJ2-7
V gene: TRBV4-2
D gene: .
clone size: .
CDR3 protein: CASSQLDSGGPHQQYF
CDR3 DNA: TGTGCCAGCAGCCAACTAGACTCCGGCGGTCCCCATCAGCAGTACTTC

J gene: TRBJ1-1
V gene: TRBV29-1
D gene: TRBD1
clone size: .
CDR3 protein: CSGYRGLNTEAFF
CDR3 DNA: TGCAGCGGGTACAGGGGCTTGAACACTGAAGCTTTCTTT

J gene: TRBJ2-2
V gene: TRBV2
D gene: TRBD1
clone size: .
CDR3 protein: CASSFPRDRGNGGELFF
CDR3 DNA: TGTGCCAGCAGTTTTCCCCGGGACAGGGGCAACGGCGGGGAGCTGTTTTTT

J gene: TRBJ2-3
V gene: TRBV27
D gene: .
clone size: .
CDR3 protein: CASSSLIPDTQYF
CDR3 DNA: TGTGCCAGCAGTTCCCTTATCCCAGATACGCAGTATTTT

J gene: TRBJ1-3
V gene: TRBV19
D gene: TRBD1
clone size: .
CDR3 protein: CASRDRASSGNTIYF
CDR3 DNA: TGTGCCAGCCGGGACAGGGCCTCCTCTGGAAACACCATATATTTT

J gene: TRBJ2-5
V gene: TRBV18
D gene: .
clone size: .
CDR3 protein: CASSPSTVGETQYF
CDR3 DNA: TGTGCCAGCTCACCCTCGACAGTTGGAGAGACCCAGTACTTC

J gene: TRBJ1-5
V gene: TRBV28
D gene: .
clone size: .
CDR3 protein: CASSFQIVELRPQHF
CDR3 DNA: TGTGCCAGCAGTTTCCAAATCGTCGAGCTAAGGCCCCAGCATTTT

J gene: TRBJ2-6
V gene: TRBV6-2/TRBV6-3
D gene: .
clone size: .
CDR3 protein: CASSSPRTAPSGANVLTF
CDR3 DNA: TGTGCCAGCAGTTCCCCCAGGACAGCACCCTCTGGGGCCAACGTCCTGACTTTC

J gene: TRBJ1-5
V gene: TRBV6-5
D gene: TRBD1
clone size: .
CDR3 protein: CASRDRVGQPQHF
CDR3 DNA: TGTGCCAGCCGCGACAGGGTAGGTCAGCCCCAGCATTTT

J gene: TRBJ1-1
V gene: TRBV5-1
D gene: .
clone size: .
CDR3 protein: CASSLDQGGEAFF
CDR3 DNA: TGCGCCAGCAGCTTGGATCAAGGGGGAGAAGCTTTCTTT

J gene: TRBJ1-1
V gene: TRBV3-1/TRBV3-2
D gene: .
clone size: .
CDR3 protein: CASSPKSNTEAFF
CDR3 DNA: TGTGCCAGCAGCCCTAAATCGAACACTGAAGCTTTCTTT

J gene: TRBJ1-1
V gene: TRBV25-1
D gene: .
clone size: .
CDR3 protein: CASSEVLAF
CDR3 DNA: TGTGCCAGCAGTGAGGTCTTAGCCTTT

J gene: TRBJ1-2
V gene: TRBV14
D gene: .
clone size: .
CDR3 protein: CASSQDRFYGYTF
CDR3 DNA: TGTGCCAGCAGCCAAGACAGGTTCTATGGCTACACCTTC

J gene: TRBJ2-3
V gene: TRBV19
D gene: .
clone size: .
CDR3 protein: CASSHTRLAQYF
CDR3 DNA: TGTGCCAGTAGCCATACCCGGCTAGCGCAGTATTTT

J gene: TRBJ2-3
V gene: TRBV6-1
D gene: .
clone size: .
CDR3 protein: CASSEGYTDTQYF
CDR3 DNA: TGTGCCAGCAGTGAAGGCTACACAGATACGCAGTATTTT

J gene: TRBJ1-1
V gene: TRBV9
D gene: .
clone size: .
CDR3 protein: CASSVAGYMNTEAFF
CDR3 DNA: TGTGCCAGCAGCGTAGCGGGGTACATGAACACTGAAGCTTTCTTT

J gene: TRBJ2-7
V gene: TRBV27
D gene: .
clone size: .
CDR3 protein: CASSLSARGSIPYEQYF
CDR3 DNA: TGTGCCAGCAGTTTATCGGCGCGGGGTAGTATTCCCTACGAGCAGTACTTC

J gene: TRBJ1-1
V gene: TRBV7-2
D gene: .
clone size: .
CDR3 protein: CASSKTEMNTEAFF
CDR3 DNA: TGTGCCAGCAGTAAGACAGAGATGAACACTGAAGCTTTCTTT

J gene: TRBJ2-3
V gene: TRBV6-5
D gene: TRBD2
clone size: .
CDR3 protein: CASSRAGATDTQYF
CDR3 DNA: TGTGCCAGCAGTAGAGCGGGGGCGACAGATACGCAGTATTTT

J gene: TRBJ2-3
V gene: TRBV11-3
D gene: .
clone size: once
CDR3 protein: CASSFISGGTDTQYF
CDR3 DNA: TGTGCCAGCAGCTTCATCTCCGGGGGCACAGATACGCAGTATTTT

J gene: TRBJ1-5
V gene: TRBV5-5
D gene: TRBD1
clone size: once
CDR3 protein: CASSSTGQTNQPQHF
CDR3 DNA: TGTGCCAGCAGCTCGACGGGACAGACTAATCAGCCCCAGCATTTT

J gene: TRBJ1-1
V gene: TRBV27
D gene: .
clone size: .
CDR3 protein: CASRGGRTNTEAFF
CDR3 DNA: TGTGCCAGCAGGGGGGGACGGACCAACACTGAAGCTTTCTTT

J gene: TRBJ2-4
V gene: TRBV24-1
D gene: TRBD2
clone size: once
CDR3 protein: CATMNSGGNIQYF
CDR3 DNA: TGTGCCACCATGAATAGCGGGGGAAACATTCAGTACTTC

J gene: TRBJ2-2
V gene: TRBV28
D gene: .
clone size: .
CDR3 protein: CASSRAGRANTGELFF
CDR3 DNA: TGTGCCAGCAGTCGGGCGGGACGAGCGAACACCGGGGAGCTGTTTTTT

J gene: TRBJ1-5
V gene: TRBV2
D gene: TRBD1
clone size: .
CDR3 protein: CASSVDRDREKVLNQPQHF
CDR3 DNA: TGTGCCAGCAGTGTTGACCGGGACAGGGAAAAGGTGTTGAATCAGCCCCAGCATTTT

J gene: TRBJ1-1
V gene: TRBV5-6
D gene: .
clone size: .
CDR3 protein: CASSPGRPRTTEAFF
CDR3 DNA: TGTGCCAGCAGCCCCGGTAGGCCTAGGACTACTGAAGCTTTCTTT

J gene: TRBJ1-3
V gene: TRBV5-1
D gene: TRBD1
clone size: .
CDR3 protein: CASSLGTGASGNTIYF
CDR3 DNA: TGCGCCAGCAGCTTGGGTACAGGGGCTTCAGGAAACACCATATATTTT

J gene: TRBJ1-2
V gene: TRBV6-1
D gene: .
clone size: .
CDR3 protein: CASSEGLPLFGYTF
CDR3 DNA: TGTGCCAGCAGTGAAGGACTGCCTCTCTTTGGCTACACCTTC

J gene: TRBJ2-6
V gene: TRBV5-1
D gene: TRBD1
clone size: .
CDR3 protein: CASSLQGGYPGANVLTF
CDR3 DNA: TGCGCCAGCAGCTTACAGGGGGGATACCCTGGGGCCAACGTCCTGACTTTC

J gene: TRBJ2-4
V gene: TRBV18
D gene: TRBD1
clone size: .
CDR3 protein: CASSLRGQGLSKNIQYF
CDR3 DNA: TGTGCCAGCTCACTCCGGGGACAGGGGTTATCCAAAAACATTCAGTACTTC

J gene: TRBJ1-6
V gene: TRBV4-1
D gene: .
clone size: .
CDR3 protein: CASSQGRGGPHNSPLHF
CDR3 DNA: TGCGCCAGCAGCCAAGGCAGGGGTGGCCCCCATAATTCACCCCTCCACTTT

J gene: TRBJ1-2
V gene: TRBV19
D gene: TRBD1
clone size: .
CDR3 protein: CASSTKRRTGGGTGYTF
CDR3 DNA: TGTGCCAGTAGTACAAAACGTAGGACAGGGGGAGGCACTGGCTACACCTTC

J gene: TRBJ1-2
V gene: TRBV28
D gene: .
clone size: .
CDR3 protein: CASSSGVYGYTF
CDR3 DNA: TGTGCCAGCAGTTCCGGGGTCTATGGCTACACCTTC

J gene: TRBJ1-2
V gene: TRBV20-1
D gene: TRBD1
clone size: .
CDR3 protein: CSATRDRPSF
CDR3 DNA: TGCAGTGCTACGAGGGACAGACCATCCTTC

J gene: TRBJ2-3
V gene: TRBV28
D gene: TRBD2
clone size: .
CDR3 protein: CASSFPTSGGAATQYF
CDR3 DNA: TGTGCCAGCAGTTTCCCGACTAGCGGGGGGGCCGCTACGCAGTATTTT

J gene: TRBJ1-1
V gene: TRBV10-3
D gene: TRBD1
clone size: .
CDR3 protein: CAISQGDTEAFF
CDR3 DNA: TGTGCCATTTCACAGGGGGATACTGAAGCTTTCTTT

J gene: TRBJ2-1
V gene: TRBV18
D gene: .
clone size: .
CDR3 protein: CASSPGSDYNEQFF
CDR3 DNA: TGTGCCAGCTCACCAGGGAGTGACTACAATGAGCAGTTCTTC